This TCR beta chain originates from a study of vaccination and CD4 T cells after COVID-19. Across the study: Cultures acting as controls obtained a CEFX pool, an HIV-1 Nef pool, or no peptide.

Scientists ran DNA taken from cultured CD4+ T cells through the Oncomine TCR Beta short-read assay for sequencing. TCRdb re-analysed the PCR reads in MiXCR, keeping a single row per CDR3 protein. The sample contains about 5,500 distinct CDR3 sequences, approximately 29% of which appear only once. Trimming stripped 2 bases from V and 2 bases from J, with 4 bases between. Looked up from germline, CDR1 is SEHNR and CDR2 is FQNEAQ (reference sequence). CDR3 length: 13 residues. This clonotype is large within its sample. The antigen is undetermined. As to treatment: roughly 11-day PBMC culture with coronavirus spike peptide pools or control peptides (ViraFEST assay).

The clonotype originates from a human donor who had recovered from COVID-19. The rearrangement joins TRBV7-9 to TRBJ1-5; D call uncertain. Sequencing used CD4+ T cells from blood, cultured in vitro, obtained after SARS-CoV-2 vaccination. In nucleotides, the CDR3 is TGTGCCAGCAGCTTATATGGCAATCAGCCCCAGCATTTT. This sequence encodes CASSLYGNQPQHF.